This T cell receptor beta chain derives from a study of CD8+CD57+ T cells in acquired aplastic anemia. With regard to this clonotype: Mismatch with germline at one junction end may stem from a read error.

The CDR3 is 13 residues long. Germline loops: CDR1 SGHTA, CDR2 FQGTGA. Profiles of TCR beta VDJ and CDR3 were generated from a genomic DNA template. TCRdb re-called the reads through MiXCR, storing one row per CDR3 protein. The sample includes some 140,000 distinct CDR3 sequences, less than 45% of them seen just once. The TCR comes from a human donor in good health, serving as a control. Material for sequencing was sorted CD4+, CD8+, or CD8+CD57+ T cells (not recorded which) from PBMCs. V and J are TRBV7-3 and TRBJ1-1, with D perhaps TRBD1 (6 bases). The chain's CDR3 is CASSFGQYTEASF. The CDR3 DNA is TGTGCCAGCAGCTTCGGACAGTACACTGAAGCTTCCTTT.